The rows below give T cell receptor beta chains drawn from one sample of a study of T-cell reconstitution after alpha-beta-depleted transplantation in children. TCRdb used MiXCR to reprocess the PCR reads, holding one entry per CDR3 protein. The sample carries about 300,000 distinct CDR3 sequences, around 10% recorded once. Sequences were derived from PBMCs, sampled before TCRalphabeta/CD19-depleted stem cell transplant. Receptors were obtained from a boy in the first two years of life with acute myeloid leukemia, due to receive a stem cell transplant. Both conserved end residues are trimmed from each CDR3. Rows may omit the clone size; those that give it use once, few, many or a size class.

v_gene	abundance	j_gene	CDR3aa
TRBV19	-	TRBJ2-3	ASSIPWDRDTDTQY
TRBV7-2	-	TRBJ2-7	ASRSDRVYEQY
TRBV5-6	many	TRBJ2-7	ASSFVNSHEQY
TRBV29-1	-	TRBJ2-3	SVWQGWADTQY
TRBV20-1	many	TRBJ2-3	SARLSSGGGSTDTQY
TRBV5-1	few	TRBJ2-3	ASSLGQGAGDTQY
TRBV6-5	-	TRBJ1-5	ASSYVGFSNQPQH
TRBV7-2	few	TRBJ1-1	ASSQSSTWNTEAF
TRBV20-1	many	TRBJ2-7	SARDFKRGYEQY
TRBV5-1	-	TRBJ2-7	ASSLASFSSYEQY
TRBV4-1	-	TRBJ2-1	ASSQVLAGGPRRTDEQF
TRBV7-9	many	TRBJ2-7	ASSLVAYGTYEQY
TRBV27	-	TRBJ2-1	ASSPGQGYYNEQF
TRBV28	many	TRBJ2-7	ASSFVGYEQY
TRBV5-1	many	TRBJ2-3	ASSLARTAPDTQY
TRBV12-3/TRBV12-4	few	TRBJ1-5	ASSWAGDQPQH
TRBV12-5	few	TRBJ2-7	ASGDDRDQY
TRBV7-2	many	TRBJ2-1	ASSLRGGSLYEQF
TRBV12-3/TRBV12-4	many	TRBJ1-2	ASSFGTEANGYT
TRBV28	many	TRBJ1-3	ASSFMRGWGTHRTIY
TRBV4-3	many	TRBJ2-7	ASSQEGDDLYEQY
TRBV11-2	many	TRBJ2-1	ASGRTGLASDEQF
TRBV4-3	-	TRBJ2-7	ASSQDSGYEQY
TRBV7-3	few	TRBJ2-1	ASSLNPYNEQF
TRBV7-8	many	TRBJ2-2	ASSSARPQAGELF
TRBV7-9	many	TRBJ2-7	ASSLVQGGYEQY
TRBV15	many	TRBJ1-1	ATSRPGLLNTEAF
TRBV28	many	TRBJ2-5	ASSLLPDSKETQY
TRBV20-1	-	TRBJ2-2	SANTLAPGELF
TRBV5-6	many	TRBJ2-7	ASNYEQY
TRBV28	many	TRBJ2-3	ASSLLAQRVDTQY
TRBV20-1	many	TRBJ1-2	SAIFSGPGSYT
TRBV4-2	many	TRBJ2-3	ASSQGGGRGGADTQY
TRBV7-9	many	TRBJ2-7	ASSTPEQGVNYEQY
TRBV20-1	many	TRBJ2-7	SARKGQGSYEQY
TRBV11-3	-	TRBJ2-2	ASSLVTSRGGELF
TRBV7-9	many	TRBJ1-2	ASSLGPGQDYGYT
TRBV11-2	-	TRBJ2-6	ASSLDRAGANVLT
TRBV29-1	many	TRBJ1-1	SVVPGGAGNTEAF
TRBV5-1	many	TRBJ2-6	ASSLEIAGGPNSGANVLT
TRBV20-1	many	TRBJ2-3	SAPRRLLAGGPGDTQY
TRBV10-3	many	TRBJ2-1	AISQTGLRDEQF
TRBV10-3	many	TRBJ1-6	AISERQGNNSPLH
TRBV7-2	once	TRBJ2-2	ASSRDRANTGELL
TRBV29-1	many	TRBJ1-2	SVEGDGNYGYT
TRBV21-1	many	TRBJ2-3	ASSKRGRDTDTQY
TRBV20-1	many	TRBJ2-1	SAGQGGYNEQF
TRBV7-9	-	TRBJ1-1	ASSLRDRDTEAF
TRBV24-1	many	TRBJ2-1	ATSDLRRPLEQF
TRBV20-1	few	TRBJ2-1	SAARSELLNEQF
TRBV7-2	many	TRBJ2-3	ASSLGNAGQDTQY
TRBV7-9	-	TRBJ2-1	ASSLGIGSSEQF
TRBV9	many	TRBJ1-6	ASRGQGNSPLH
TRBV5-1	many	TRBJ2-6	ASSYSGPSPLSNVLT
TRBV28	-	TRBJ2-2	ASRFHRGGGELF
TRBV5-1	many	TRBJ1-1	ASSLYSLNTEAF